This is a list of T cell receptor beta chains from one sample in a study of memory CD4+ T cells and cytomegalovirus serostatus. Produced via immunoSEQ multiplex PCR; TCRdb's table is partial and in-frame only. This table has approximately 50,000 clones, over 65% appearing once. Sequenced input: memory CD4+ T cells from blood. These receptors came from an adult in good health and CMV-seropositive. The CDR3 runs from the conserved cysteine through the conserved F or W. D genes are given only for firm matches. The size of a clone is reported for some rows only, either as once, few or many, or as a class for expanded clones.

cdr3_nt: TGTGCCAGCAGCCGTCAGGCGGGAGAACCGCTCGAGCAGTACTTC
cdr3_aa: CASSRQAGEPLEQYF
d_call: TRBD2
clone_size: .
v_call: TRBV7-2
j_call: TRBJ2-7

cdr3_nt: TGTGCCAGCAGTGACACGTTGAGCGGGGGAACCGGGGAGCTGTTTTTT
cdr3_aa: CASSDTLSGGTGELFF
d_call: TRBD2
clone_size: .
v_call: TRBV6-4
j_call: TRBJ2-2

cdr3_nt: TGTGCCAGCAGCTTAGCTGAGGGTAATAGCCAGCCCCAGCATTTT
cdr3_aa: CASSLAEGNSQPQHF
d_call: .
clone_size: .
v_call: TRBV7-2
j_call: TRBJ1-5

cdr3_nt: TGTGCCAGCAGCTTGTTTTCGGGCTACACTGAAGCTTTCTTT
cdr3_aa: CASSLFSGYTEAFF
d_call: .
clone_size: .
v_call: TRBV5-6
j_call: TRBJ1-1

cdr3_nt: TGTGCCAGCAGTGCCTATAGCGGGAGTACCACAGATACGCAGTATTTT
cdr3_aa: CASSAYSGSTTDTQYF
d_call: TRBD2
clone_size: .
v_call: TRBV6-1
j_call: TRBJ2-3

cdr3_nt: TGTGCCAGCAGCTTAGGGCAGCGGGCCAGCACCGGGGAGCTGTTTTTT
cdr3_aa: CASSLGQRASTGELFF
d_call: .
clone_size: .
v_call: TRBV7-8
j_call: TRBJ2-2

cdr3_nt: TGTGCCAGCAGTTATCCTACGGGACAGGGGTTCAACGAGCAGTACTTC
cdr3_aa: CASSYPTGQGFNEQYF
d_call: TRBD1
clone_size: .
v_call: TRBV6-5
j_call: TRBJ2-7

cdr3_nt: TGTGCCAGCGGAGGACTGACGGTTAGCAATCAGCCCCAGCATTTT
cdr3_aa: CASGGLTVSNQPQHF
d_call: .
clone_size: few
v_call: TRBV19
j_call: TRBJ1-5

cdr3_nt: TGTGCCAGCAGCTCTGGGACAGGGGGCGGACAAGAGACCCAGTACTTC
cdr3_aa: CASSSGTGGGQETQYF
d_call: TRBD1
clone_size: .
v_call: TRBV7-2
j_call: TRBJ2-5

cdr3_nt: TGTGCCAGCTGGGAAGAAGAAGCTTTCTTT
cdr3_aa: CASWEEEAFF
d_call: .
clone_size: .
v_call: TRBV6-1
j_call: TRBJ1-1

cdr3_nt: TGTGCCAGCAGCTTGGACGGCAGCCCTGGAAACACCATATATTTT
cdr3_aa: CASSLDGSPGNTIYF
d_call: .
clone_size: .
v_call: TRBV11-1
j_call: TRBJ1-3

cdr3_nt: TGTGCCAGCAGCGAAATTGGGGGAAGGAATCAGCCCCAGCATTTT
cdr3_aa: CASSEIGGRNQPQHF
d_call: .
clone_size: .
v_call: TRBV7-2
j_call: TRBJ1-5

cdr3_nt: TGTGCCAGCCTCGTGGGGGAAAAACTGTTTTTT
cdr3_aa: CASLVGEKLFF
d_call: .
clone_size: .
v_call: TRBV6-1
j_call: TRBJ1-4

cdr3_nt: TGTGCCAGCAGCCTCCCTGGGGACGGGGAGCTGTTTTTT
cdr3_aa: CASSLPGDGELFF
d_call: .
clone_size: .
v_call: TRBV6-6
j_call: TRBJ2-2

cdr3_nt: TGTGCCAGCAGCGAACAGGGATCCTACTATGGCTACACCTTC
cdr3_aa: CASSEQGSYYGYTF
d_call: .
clone_size: few
v_call: TRBV28
j_call: TRBJ1-2

cdr3_nt: TGTGCCAGCAGTTACTCTGGCGGGGCGACCGGGGAGCTGTTTTTT
cdr3_aa: CASSYSGGATGELFF
d_call: .
clone_size: few
v_call: TRBV6-6
j_call: TRBJ2-2

cdr3_nt: TGTGCCAGCAGCCCGACGTTAGGGGCAACCTACGAGCAGTACTTC
cdr3_aa: CASSPTLGATYEQYF
d_call: .
clone_size: .
v_call: TRBV7-7
j_call: TRBJ2-7

cdr3_nt: TGTGCCAGCAGCTTAGTTGGGGCTAACACTGAAGCTTTCTTT
cdr3_aa: CASSLVGANTEAFF
d_call: .
clone_size: .
v_call: TRBV7-2
j_call: TRBJ1-1

cdr3_nt: TGCAGCGTGGCAGACCAAGAGACCCAGTACTTC
cdr3_aa: CSVADQETQYF
d_call: .
clone_size: .
v_call: TRBV29-1
j_call: TRBJ2-5

cdr3_nt: TGTGCCAGTAGCCTCGGGAGGAATGAAAAACTGTTTTTT
cdr3_aa: CASSLGRNEKLFF
d_call: .
clone_size: .
v_call: TRBV19
j_call: TRBJ1-4

cdr3_nt: TGTGCCAGCAGCCGGTCCACAGATACGCAGTATTTT
cdr3_aa: CASSRSTDTQYF
d_call: .
clone_size: .
v_call: TRBV5-4
j_call: TRBJ2-3

cdr3_nt: TGTGCCAGCAGGCGCACAGGGGATGACGGTAGCAATCAGCCCCAGCATTTT
cdr3_aa: CASRRTGDDGSNQPQHF
d_call: TRBD1
clone_size: .
v_call: TRBV27
j_call: TRBJ1-5

cdr3_nt: TGTGCCAGCAGCCAATGGGACAGGGGGCAGGAGACCCAGTACTTC
cdr3_aa: CASSQWDRGQETQYF
d_call: TRBD1
clone_size: few
v_call: TRBV14
j_call: TRBJ2-5

cdr3_nt: TGTGCCACCAGCAGAGATCCGCCAGGCTCGAACACCGGGGAGCTGTTTTTT
cdr3_aa: CATSRDPPGSNTGELFF
d_call: .
clone_size: .
v_call: TRBV15
j_call: TRBJ2-2

cdr3_nt: TGTGCCAGCAGCTCCCCCGGGGTCGCGGGGGAGACCCAGTACTTC
cdr3_aa: CASSSPGVAGETQYF
d_call: .
clone_size: .
v_call: TRBV11-2
j_call: TRBJ2-5

cdr3_nt: TGTGCCAGCAGCCGGCGGGCCACGTTCCACGAGCAGTACTTC
cdr3_aa: CASSRRATFHEQYF
d_call: .
clone_size: .
v_call: TRBV16
j_call: TRBJ2-7

cdr3_nt: TGTGCCTGGAGTCAGTGGCGAAGTGAAGCTTTCTTT
cdr3_aa: CAWSQWRSEAFF
d_call: .
clone_size: few
v_call: TRBV30
j_call: TRBJ1-1

cdr3_nt: TGCGCCAGCAGGAGAGAAGCGAGTAACCGTGGCGAGCAGTACTTC
cdr3_aa: CASRREASNRGEQYF
d_call: .
clone_size: .
v_call: TRBV4-3
j_call: TRBJ2-7

cdr3_nt: TGCGCCAGCAGCTTCGGGACAGGGGAAAGGCAGCCCCAGCATTTT
cdr3_aa: CASSFGTGERQPQHF
d_call: TRBD1
clone_size: once
v_call: TRBV5-1
j_call: TRBJ1-5

cdr3_nt: TGTGCCAGTAGTATAGACAGGGATTCCGGGGAGCTGTTTTTT
cdr3_aa: CASSIDRDSGELFF
d_call: .
clone_size: .
v_call: TRBV19
j_call: TRBJ2-2

cdr3_nt: TGTGCCAGCAGCGTAGCTAGCGGAGATCAGCCCCAGCATTTT
cdr3_aa: CASSVASGDQPQHF
d_call: .
clone_size: once
v_call: TRBV9
j_call: TRBJ1-5

cdr3_nt: TGCGCCAGCAGCCAGCGCTCCGGGACAGGGTTTGCAGATACGCAGTATTTT
cdr3_aa: CASSQRSGTGFADTQYF
d_call: TRBD1
clone_size: few
v_call: TRBV4-1
j_call: TRBJ2-3

cdr3_nt: TGCGCCAGCAGCTTGGGTGTGGACGGTGAAGCTTTCTTT
cdr3_aa: CASSLGVDGEAFF
d_call: .
clone_size: .
v_call: TRBV5-1
j_call: TRBJ1-1

cdr3_nt: TGTGCCAGTAGTTCCCGCGGGAGGGGGGCGATCACAGATACGCAGTATTTT
cdr3_aa: CASSSRGRGAITDTQYF
d_call: TRBD2
clone_size: .
v_call: TRBV19
j_call: TRBJ2-3

cdr3_nt: TGTGCCAGCGCTCGACAGGCGGTAGCCCCTTTTAACTATGGCTACACCTTC
cdr3_aa: CASARQAVAPFNYGYTF
d_call: .
clone_size: .
v_call: TRBV28
j_call: TRBJ1-2

cdr3_nt: TGTGCCTGGAGTGTACATTTGAACACTGAAGCTTTCTTT
cdr3_aa: CAWSVHLNTEAFF
d_call: .
clone_size: .
v_call: TRBV30
j_call: TRBJ1-1

cdr3_nt: TGTGCCAGCAGCGTAGGGACAAATAGCAATCAGCCCCAGCATTTT
cdr3_aa: CASSVGTNSNQPQHF
d_call: .
clone_size: .
v_call: TRBV9
j_call: TRBJ1-5

cdr3_nt: TGTGCCAGTAGCCTAGGACTAGCGGGCGGTGAGCAGTTCTTC
cdr3_aa: CASSLGLAGGEQFF
d_call: TRBD2
clone_size: .
v_call: TRBV19
j_call: TRBJ2-1

cdr3_nt: TGTGCCAGCCCGCCCGGGGGCGCCAATCTCATGTTCACAGATACGCAGTATTTT
cdr3_aa: CASPPGGANLMFTDTQYF
d_call: .
clone_size: .
v_call: TRBV6-4
j_call: TRBJ2-3

cdr3_nt: TGTGCCAGCACCAACACATGGGAGCAGTACTTC
cdr3_aa: CASTNTWEQYF
d_call: .
clone_size: .
v_call: TRBV28
j_call: TRBJ2-7

cdr3_nt: TGTGCCATCAGTGCTGAAGAGACCCAGTACTTC
cdr3_aa: CAISAEETQYF
d_call: .
clone_size: .
v_call: TRBV10-3
j_call: TRBJ2-5

cdr3_nt: TGTGCCAGCAGCGGGGTAGGGCCCACCGGGGAGCTGTTTTTT
cdr3_aa: CASSGVGPTGELFF
d_call: .
clone_size: few
v_call: TRBV9
j_call: TRBJ2-2

cdr3_nt: TGCAGCGTAGAGAACGGGGGTAACACTGAAGCTTTCTTT
cdr3_aa: CSVENGGNTEAFF
d_call: .
clone_size: .
v_call: TRBV29-1
j_call: TRBJ1-1

cdr3_nt: TGTGCCAGCAGTGAAGCGCTTACAGGCCACACTGAAGCTTTCTTT
cdr3_aa: CASSEALTGHTEAFF
d_call: .
clone_size: once
v_call: TRBV6-1
j_call: TRBJ1-1

cdr3_nt: TGTGCCAGCAGCTTGGCCGTAGATCAAGAGACCCAGTACTTC
cdr3_aa: CASSLAVDQETQYF
d_call: .
clone_size: .
v_call: TRBV5-6
j_call: TRBJ2-5